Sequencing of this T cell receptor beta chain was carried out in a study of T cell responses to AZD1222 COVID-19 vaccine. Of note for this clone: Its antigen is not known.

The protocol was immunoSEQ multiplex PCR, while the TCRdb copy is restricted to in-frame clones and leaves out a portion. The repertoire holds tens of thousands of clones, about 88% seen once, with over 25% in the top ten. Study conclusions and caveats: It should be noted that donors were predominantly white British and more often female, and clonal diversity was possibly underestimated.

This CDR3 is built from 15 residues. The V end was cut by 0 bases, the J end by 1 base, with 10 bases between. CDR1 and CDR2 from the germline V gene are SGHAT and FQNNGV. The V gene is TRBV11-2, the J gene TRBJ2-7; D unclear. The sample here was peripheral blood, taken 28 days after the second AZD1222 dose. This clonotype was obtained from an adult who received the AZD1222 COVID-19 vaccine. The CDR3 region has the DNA TGTGCCAGCAGCTTAGATCCCGCTAGATCCTACGAGCAGTACTTC. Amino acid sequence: CASSLDPARSYEQYF.